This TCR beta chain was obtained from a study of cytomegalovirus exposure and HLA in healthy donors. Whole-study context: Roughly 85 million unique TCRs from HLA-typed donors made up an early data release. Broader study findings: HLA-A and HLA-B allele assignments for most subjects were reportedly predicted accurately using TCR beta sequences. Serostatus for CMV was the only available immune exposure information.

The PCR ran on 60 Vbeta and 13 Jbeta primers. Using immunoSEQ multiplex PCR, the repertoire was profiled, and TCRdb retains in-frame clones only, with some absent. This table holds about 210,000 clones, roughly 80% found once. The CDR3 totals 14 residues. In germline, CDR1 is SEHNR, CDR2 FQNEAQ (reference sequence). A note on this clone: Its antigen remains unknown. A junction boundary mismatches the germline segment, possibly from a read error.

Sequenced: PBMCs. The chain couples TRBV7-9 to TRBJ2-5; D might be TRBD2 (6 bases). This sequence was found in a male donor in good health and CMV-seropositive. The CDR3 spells CSSSLRDSMGTQYF. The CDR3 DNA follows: TGTTCCAGCAGCTTAAGGGACTCTATGGGGACCCAGTACTTC.